The rows below give T cell receptor beta chains drawn from one sample of a study of T cell responses to AZD1222 COVID-19 vaccine. Profiling relied on immunoSEQ multiplex PCR, and the TCRdb table lists in-frame clones only, not all of them. Among some 190,000 clones listed, over 90% were seen once. Sequenced here: peripheral blood, sampled 28 days after the second AZD1222 dose. Receptors were obtained from an adult who received the AZD1222 COVID-19 vaccine. Each CDR3 is given without its conserved first and last residue.

v_gene	j_gene	CDR3aa
TRBV9	TRBJ1-1	ASSVEVLNTEAF
TRBV4-3	TRBJ1-1	ASSRTVQTEAF
TRBV19	TRBJ2-3	ASSPQSLDTQY
TRBV3-1/TRBV3-2	TRBJ2-1	ASSQYGGRGSYNEQF
TRBV18	TRBJ2-1	ASSPFGTGGNEQF
TRBV5-1	TRBJ2-3	ASTSVHRDSYPTDTQY
TRBV6-5	TRBJ1-1	ASSYRTGGTEAF
TRBV18	TRBJ1-5	ASSAGTADSNQPQH
TRBV19	TRBJ1-4	ASSIGRGGTATNEKLF
TRBV11-2	TRBJ2-1	ASSLDPGTSLGEQF
TRBV3-1/TRBV3-2	TRBJ1-5	ASSQGGISNQPQH